The rows below give T cell receptor beta chains drawn from one sample of a study of glioma-infiltrating T cells. TCRdb re-analysed the multiplex PCR reads in MiXCR, keeping a single row per CDR3 protein. The data contain about 200,000 distinct CDR3 sequences, roughly 32% of them singletons. The sample consisted of glioma tissue, nonneoplastic brain tissue, or PBMCs (not recorded which). All receptors come from a human donor with low-grade glioma or glioblastoma, undergoing nonglioma brain surgery, or in good health (not recorded which). The CDR3 runs from the conserved cysteine through the conserved F or W. Fields, in order: J gene, clone size, D gene, V gene, CDR3 protein, CDR3 DNA. D genes are given only for firm matches. Clone size is stated in some rows and not others, as once, few, many or a class when expanded.

>TRBJ2-7|.|TRBD2|TRBV30
CALGGGPLSYEQYF
TGTGCCCTTGGCGGGGGACCCTTATCCTACGAGCAGTACTTC
>TRBJ1-1|many|TRBD1|TRBV28
CASSGQGATNTEAFF
TGTGCCAGCAGTGGACAGGGGGCGACCAACACTGAAGCTTTCTTT
>TRBJ2-3|many|TRBD2|TRBV6-1
CASNPSGRNTDTQYF
TGTGCCAGCAACCCTAGCGGGAGAAACACAGATACGCAGTATTTT
>TRBJ2-5|.|.|TRBV18
CASSPGMTGTGETQYF
TGTGCCAGCTCACCAGGGATGACAGGAACGGGAGAGACCCAGTACTTC
>TRBJ2-5|.|TRBD2|TRBV25-1
CASSDSLPPSGRKETQYF
TGTGCCAGCAGTGATTCCCTCCCACCTAGCGGGAGGAAAGAGACCCAGTACTTC
>TRBJ2-5|few|.|TRBV13
CASSLVQGQETQYF
TGTGCCAGCAGCTTAGTACAGGGCCAAGAGACCCAGTACTTC
>TRBJ2-7|few|TRBD2|TRBV29-1
CSASPSGPYEQYF
TGCAGCGCATCGCCTAGCGGACCCTACGAGCAGTACTTC
>TRBJ2-3|few|TRBD2|TRBV7-9
CASSWTSGRDTQYF
TGTGCCAGCAGCTGGACTAGCGGGAGAGATACGCAGTATTTT
>TRBJ2-5|many|TRBD1|TRBV25-1
CASLGADRGRGETQYF
TGTGCCAGCCTGGGGGCGGACAGGGGGCGCGGGGAGACCCAGTACTTC
>TRBJ2-7|few|.|TRBV7-2
CASSLPGRGPYEQYF
TGTGCCAGCAGCCTCCCCGGGCGGGGGCCCTACGAGCAGTACTTC
>TRBJ2-3|many|.|TRBV4-1
CASSQGTVDYTQYF
TGCGCCAGCAGCCAAGGGACAGTGGATTATACGCAGTATTTT
>TRBJ1-1|many|.|TRBV19
CASIPRGKTEAFF
TGTGCCAGTATCCCCCGGGGGAAGACTGAAGCTTTCTTT
>TRBJ2-7|many|TRBD2|TRBV6-2/TRBV6-3
CASRPGTSASYEQYF
TGTGCCAGCAGACCCGGGACTAGCGCGTCCTACGAGCAGTACTTC
>TRBJ1-3|many|.|TRBV28
CASSLPFGPHSGNTIYF
TGTGCCAGCAGTTTACCCTTCGGACCGCACTCTGGAAACACCATATATTTT
>TRBJ1-1|many|TRBD1|TRBV6-1
CASRPDRGTEAFF
TGTGCCAGCAGACCGGACAGGGGCACTGAAGCTTTCTTT
>TRBJ2-3|many|.|TRBV7-2
CASSLFRGLSTDTQYF
TGTGCCAGCAGCTTATTTCGGGGGCTTAGCACAGATACGCAGTATTTT
>TRBJ1-5|.|.|TRBV29-1
CSVEDLTVGQLQHF
TGCAGCGTTGAAGATCTCACGGTAGGTCAGCTCCAGCATTTT
>TRBJ1-1|many|.|TRBV5-1
CASSFSWGLNTEAFF
TGCGCCAGCAGCTTCTCGTGGGGGCTGAACACTGAAGCTTTCTTT
>TRBJ1-3|.|.|TRBV29-1
CSGQGESSGNTIYF
TGCAGCGGGCAGGGAGAGTCCTCTGGAAACACCATATATTTT
>TRBJ1-5|many|TRBD1|TRBV27
CASRPGRDRHNQPQHF
TGTGCCAGCAGACCAGGACGGGACAGACACAATCAGCCCCAGCATTTT
>TRBJ2-7|many|TRBD1|TRBV25-1
CASSYRDRGTYEQYF
TGTGCCAGCAGTTACCGGGACAGGGGAACCTACGAGCAGTACTTC
>TRBJ2-7|.|TRBD2|TRBV3-1
CASSQAGGDEQYF
TGTGCCAGCAGCCAAGCGGGGGGGGACGAGCAGTACTTC
>TRBJ2-7|.|TRBD1|TRBV3-1
CASSKQGADEQYF
TGTGCCAGCAGTAAACAGGGGGCAGACGAGCAGTACTTC
>TRBJ1-2|many|TRBD1|TRBV10-3
CAISEQTGGGSGYTF
TGTGCCATCAGTGAGCAGACAGGGGGAGGTAGTGGCTACACCTTC
>TRBJ2-7|.|.|TRBV6-6
CASSYSGGVRLYEQYF
TGTGCCAGCAGTTACTCAGGGGGGGTGAGACTCTACGAGCAGTACTTC
>TRBJ2-5|many|.|TRBV7-7
CASSLDWGETQYF
TGTGCCAGCAGCCTCGACTGGGGAGAGACCCAGTACTTC
>TRBJ2-5|many|TRBD1|TRBV6-1
CASRTGGGVTQYF
TGTGCCAGCAGGACAGGGGGGGGAGTGACCCAGTACTTC
>TRBJ1-1|.|.|TRBV13
CASSRALLGTEAFF
TGTGCCAGCAGCCGAGCCCTACTGGGCACTGAAGCTTTCTTT
>TRBJ2-1|.|.|TRBV9
CASSPGWPLSYNEQFF
TGTGCCAGCAGCCCCGGTTGGCCGTTATCCTACAATGAGCAGTTCTTC
>TRBJ1-5|.|.|TRBV19
CATRLRGGGDQPQHF
TGTGCCACTAGGCTGAGAGGAGGAGGGGATCAGCCCCAGCATTTT
>TRBJ2-3|many|.|TRBV14
CASSWRVGDTQYF
TGTGCCAGCAGCTGGCGTGTAGGAGATACGCAGTATTTT
>TRBJ2-7|many|.|TRBV7-2
CASSLGSKSYEQYF
TGTGCCAGCAGCTTAGGGTCCAAAAGCTACGAGCAGTACTTC